This TCR beta chain emerged from a study of blood T cell repertoires in COVID-19. Across the whole study: Spain, Italy and the United States supplied samples that represented acute and convalescent COVID-19. The analysed material was cDNA or gDNA that came from T cells, B-cell-depleted T cells, or PBMCs.

Trimming cost V 8 bases and J 4 bases; bases outside gene matches: 7. CDR3 length equals 13 residues. Per the germline V gene, CDR1 is SGHRS and CDR2 is YFSETQ. Which cohort a participant joined came from the clinical history participants gave. Within 2 weeks before study entry, exposed participants met a COVID-19 case. The repertoire was sequenced with immunoSEQ multiplex PCR; TCRdb's copy has only in-frame clones and lacks some. The table records under 450,000 clones, roughly nine tenths of them present only once. This receptor was obtained from a woman aged 40-49 years who had been exposed to COVID-19. The V gene is TRBV5-1, the J gene TRBJ2-5; 8 positions agree with TRBD2. Sequenced material: PBMCs or T cells enriched from blood (not recorded which). CDR3 nucleotides: TGCGCCAGTGGCGAGCGGGGGAGAGAGACCCAGTACTTC. The encoded protein is CASGERGRETQYF.